Detailed here is one T cell receptor beta chain. Its specificity is not known. At least 6 micrograms of total RNA were extracted per sample. The data were taken from a study of blood T cells in healthy people across ages. Next came a second PCR, run for roughly 7 to 12 cycles, which used a sample-barcoded 5' primer along with a J-beta primer mix. TCRdb redid the calling of the 5' RACE reads with MiXCR, one entry per CDR3 protein. Of roughly 550,000 distinct CDR3 sequences in the sample, nearly 25% were seen once. The study's findings and limits: One million T cells yielded diversity estimates that were considered underestimates.

Trimming took off 1 base at V and 9 bases at J, with 10 bases between the two ends. From germline, CDR1 is SGHTA and CDR2 FQGNSA. The CDR3 consists of 13 residues. The same data also contributed to another study, on T cells of mothers and their children. From that report: Mothers yielded over 8.5 million CDR3 reads, children about 3.1 million each. Mothers and children who were related shared slightly more overlap than unrelated pairs, but not significantly more.

Sample: blood. The receptor was isolated from a boy aged 5-17 years in good health. This chain uses TRBV7-2 with TRBJ2-1; possibly TRBD2 for D (6 bases). The CDR3 coding sequence is TGTGCCAGCAGCTTAGAGGGAGGACTTGAGCAGTTCTTC. Amino acids: CASSLEGGLEQFF.